These 21 T cell receptor beta chains originate from one sample sequenced in a study of blood T cell repertoires in COVID-19. Data came from immunoSEQ multiplex PCR; TCRdb stores just in-frame clones and leaves some out. Of 150,000 to 200,000 clones listed, approximately 91% are singletons. The sequenced sample was peripheral blood. These receptors came from a man between 65 and 85 years old with active or convalescent COVID-19.

The chain couples TRBV12-3 or TRBV12-4 to TRBJ1-1; D possibly corresponds to TRBD1 (5 bases). The CDR3 is 12 residues long. V was shortened by 3 bases and J by 7 bases, with 9 bases between the two germline ends. The CDR3 protein is CASSFPRGEAFF. In nucleotides, the CDR3 is TGTGCCAGCAGTTTCCCTAGGGGTGAAGCTTTCTTT.

CDR3 in amino acids: CASSFGQGTEQPQHF. As DNA, the CDR3 is TGTGCCAGCAGTTTCGGTCAGGGGACCGAACAGCCCCAGCATTTT. This chain connects TRBV28 to TRBJ1-5; D is possibly TRBD1 (6 bases). There are 15 residues in the CDR3. The germline CDR1 and CDR2 sequences are MDHEN and SYDVKM. The V gene lost 3 bases and the J gene lost 7 bases, with 16 bases spanning the gap.

This rearrangement joins TRBV11-2 to TRBJ2-3; tentatively, D is TRBD1 (6 bases). The V end lost 5 bases, the J end lost 1 base, and 16 bases lay between the germline ends. CDR1 SGHAT and CDR2 FQNNGV come from the germline V gene. This CDR3 has 16 residues. The CDR3 DNA follows: TGTGCCAGCAGCCTATGGGGCAGGGGTCGCACAGATACGCAGTATTTT. As protein: CASSLWGRGRTDTQYF.

The chain couples TRBV28 to TRBJ2-7; a weak D match, TRBD2 (6 bases). Trimming cost V 4 bases and J 0 bases, with 7 bases left between them. The CDR3 extends over 13 amino acids. Germline V CDR1 and CDR2: MDHEN, SYDVKM. The CDR3 sequence: CASSYGSSYEQYF. CDR3 coding DNA: TGTGCCAGCAGTTACGGGAGCTCCTACGAGCAGTACTTC.

The rearrangement uses TRBV29-1 and TRBJ2-7, with 8 positions matching TRBD1. J gave up 4 bases and V 4 bases, and 3 bases lay outside the gene matches. This CDR3 has 12 residues. Germline CDR1 and CDR2: SQVTM and ANQGSEA. CDR3 nucleotide sequence: TGCAGCGTTGGGGACAGGAGTTACGAGCAGTACTTC. It is translated as CSVGDRSYEQYF.

The chain carries TRBV25-1 and TRBJ2-4; no firm D call. V lost 4 bases and J lost 4, with 2 bases in between. Looked up from germline, CDR1 is MGHDK and CDR2 is SYGVNS. The CDR3 covers 11 residues. The CDR3 bases are TGTGCCAGCAGTGCGAAAAACATTCAGTACTTC. Residues: CASSAKNIQYF.

This clone was seen just once. This sequence joins TRBV2 and TRBJ2-1; 14 nucleotides match TRBD2. This CDR3 is 22 amino acids long. V dropped 2 bases and J dropped 0; count of bases not matched to a gene: 15. Germline V gene data show CDR1 as SNHLY and CDR2 as FYNNEI. The chain's CDR3 is CASSESVGLGLAGGLSYNEQFF. CDR3 coding DNA: TGTGCCAGCAGTGAATCCGTTGGTCTAGGACTAGCGGGGGGCCTCTCCTACAATGAGCAGTTCTTC.

This rearrangement joins TRBV28 to TRBJ2-7; a possible D gene is TRBD1 (5 bases). The length of the CDR3 is 14 residues. Trimming took off 2 bases at V and 3 bases at J, with 11 bases between the two ends. The germline CDR1 and CDR2 sequences are MDHEN and SYDVKM. The DNA for the CDR3 is TGTGCCAGCAGTTTAATGGACACTCTCTACGAGCAGTACTTC. Translating gives CASSLMDTLYEQYF.

The chain is built from TRBV30 and TRBJ2-1; tentative D call: TRBD2 (5 bases). Germline values: CDR1 GTSNPN, CDR2 SVGIG (reference sequence). The CDR3 runs to 12 residues. V was clipped by 2 bases and J by 7 bases, with 9 bases between them. The CDR3 DNA sequence: TGTGCCTGGAGTAGTCGGGGAAATGAGCAGTTCTTC. Translating it yields CAWSSRGNEQFF.

J is TRBJ1-5 and V is TRBV7-8; a weak D match, TRBD1 (6 bases). This CDR3 is built from 17 residues. V lost 0 bases and J 0 bases, leaving 12 bases between the germline ends. The germline gives CDR1 SGHVS, CDR2 FQNEAQ. The CDR3 DNA follows: TGTGCCAGCAGCTTAGCGACAGGTCCCTATAGCAATCAGCCCCAGCATTTT. It codes for CASSLATGPYSNQPQHF.

V usage is TRBV19 and J usage is TRBJ1-1; TRBD1 might be the D (5 bases). CDR3 size: 13 residues. V dropped 7 bases and J dropped 7 bases, with 16 bases sitting between them. Looked up from germline, CDR1 is LNHDA and CDR2 is SQIVND (reference sequence). CDR3 DNA sequence: TGTGCCAGTAAGGCAGGGAGGAACGGTGAAGCTTTCTTT. It yields the protein CASKAGRNGEAFF.

The chain has TRBV20-1 and TRBJ2-7; 12 nucleotides line up with TRBD2. CDR1 is DFQATT and CDR2 is SNEGSKA in the germline V gene (reference sequence). With V trimmed by 3 bases and J by 0 bases, 21 bases remained unmatched. CDR3 length equals 21 residues. The DNA for the CDR3 is TGCAGTGCTAGTCGGGATCCTAGCGGGAGGGCTTCGGAATCTTACTCCTACGAGCAGTACTTC. It codes for CSASRDPSGRASESYSYEQYF.

The gene calls are TRBV7-9 and TRBJ2-3; 7 bases match TRBD2. CDR1 SEHNR and CDR2 FQNEAQ come from the germline V gene (reference sequence). Losses at the gene ends were 2 bases for V and 2 bases for J; bases not matched to a gene: 4. The CDR3 runs 15 residues. The CDR3 reads CASSLPSGTTDTQYF. In DNA, the CDR3 is TGTGCCAGCAGCTTACCTAGCGGAACCACAGATACGCAGTATTTT.

Concerning this clone itself: The same CDR3 is also encoded by other DNA sequences in this sample. The chain uses TRBV28 and TRBJ1-6, with a tentative D call TRBD1 (5 bases). V was cut by 7 bases and J by 7 bases, with 14 bases left in between. The CDR3 loop spans 14 amino acids. CDR1 and CDR2 (germline): MDHEN, SYDVKM. The CDR3 nucleotides are TGTGCCAGCACATGGGGACGGGGGAATTCACCCCTCCACTTT. Its translation: CASTWGRGNSPLHF.

This clone was counted a single time. This rearrangement joins TRBV28 to TRBJ1-3, with TRBD1 matching 7 bases. Per germline, CDR1 MDHEN and CDR2 SYDVKM. This CDR3 is 16 amino acids long. V dropped 4 bases and J dropped 5; count of bases not matched to a gene: 11. CDR3 DNA: TGTGCCAGCAGTTCATTGGGGACAGCATTGAGAAACACCATATATTTT. Amino acid sequence: CASSSLGTALRNTIYF.

This clone showed up just a few times. The rearrangement links TRBV2 to TRBJ2-5, with D unclear. V was clipped by 6 bases and J by 7 bases, with 12 bases between them. Germline CDR1 SNHLY, CDR2 FYNNEI. The CDR3 runs to 12 residues. The CDR3 reads CASRTSGWTQYF. Here the CDR3 DNA reads TGTGCCAGCAGAACCTCCGGGTGGACCCAGTACTTC.

The J gene is TRBJ2-5, the V gene TRBV29-1; D gene unclear. V lost 6 bases, J lost 1 base, and 6 bases lay in between. The CDR3 extends over 11 amino acids. Germline loops: CDR1 SQVTM, CDR2 ANQGSEA. The chain's CDR3 is CSVRPQETQYF. The DNA for the CDR3 is TGCAGCGTCCGTCCCCAAGAGACCCAGTACTTC.

This rearrangement joins TRBV2 to TRBJ2-1; TRBD2 matches 8 bases. There are 13 residues in the CDR3. Germline V gene data show CDR1 as SNHLY and CDR2 as FYNNEI. Trimming took 7 bases from V and 8 from J; bases not matched to a gene: 7. This chain's CDR3 is CASKSGGSDEQFF. The CDR3 region has the DNA TGTGCCAGCAAGAGCGGGGGCTCGGATGAGCAGTTCTTC.

The chain joins TRBV5-6 to TRBJ2-5; no firm D call. The V and J ends lost 0 bases and 3 bases respectively, with 6 bases between them. Germline V CDR1 and CDR2: SGHDT, YYEEEE. CDR3 length: 13 amino acids. DNA for the CDR3: TGTGCCAGCAGCTTGGGAGGCAAAGAGACCCAGTACTTC. This sequence encodes CASSLGGKETQYF.

A single count supports this clone. The chain recombines TRBV18 with TRBJ2-2, with D perhaps TRBD1 (5 bases). This CDR3 has 17 residues. Trimming removed 1 base at V and 6 bases at J, with 18 bases between. CDR1 and CDR2 (germline): KGHSH, LQKENI. Here the CDR3 reads CASSPRSLTGSAGELFF. The CDR3, as DNA: TGTGCCAGCTCACCACGAAGTTTAACAGGTTCGGCCGGGGAGCTGTTTTTT.

The CDR3 region has the DNA TGTGCCAGCAGCAGCACGGGTAGCAATCAGCCCCAGCATTTT. Its protein is CASSSTGSNQPQHF. The chain uses TRBV6-5 and TRBJ1-5; D is unclear. V gave up 6 bases and J gave up 0 bases, with 9 bases separating them. CDR3 length equals 14 residues. Germline loops: CDR1 MNHEY, CDR2 SVGAGI.